Following are 24 T cell receptor beta chains from one sample sequenced in a study of shared clonotypes between healthy human individuals. Produced via immunoSEQ multiplex PCR; TCRdb's table is partial and in-frame only. In the table there are approximately 180,000 clones, about 93% of which are singletons. The specimen sequenced was naive CD4+ T cells sorted from blood. Stated subset: CD45RA+ positively selected. The receptors were gathered from a woman aged 25 to 45 in good health.

The chain is built from TRBV19 and TRBJ2-5, with D possibly matching TRBD1 (6 bases). TRBJ2-7 matches the DNA end more closely, so the J call is doubtful. CDR1 is LNHDA, CDR2 SQIVND, per germline (reference sequence). This CDR3 contains 17 residues. Written as DNA, the CDR3 is TGTGCCAGGAACATGCTCATGGGGGCGCTTGGCTTGGGCGAGCAGTACTTC. It is translated as CARNMLMGALGLGEQYF.

The chain uses TRBV9 and TRBJ2-7; 14 nucleotides agree with TRBD2. Germline-derived CDR1 and CDR2 are SGDLS and YYNGEE. The CDR3 spans 16 residues. V lost 1 base, J lost 5 bases, and 5 bases stayed unmatched. The CDR3 DNA sequence: TGTGCCAGCAGCGTAATGGGACTAGCGGGAGTCAACGAGCAGTACTTC. Residues: CASSVMGLAGVNEQYF.

This rearrangement joins TRBV2 to TRBJ2-3; 10 nucleotides match TRBD2. This CDR3 is built from 14 residues. The germline CDR1 and CDR2 sequences are SNHLY and FYNNEI. The trim removed 9 bases at V and 1 base at J, leaving 4 bases unmatched. In nucleotides, the CDR3 is TGTGCCAGTCGACTAGCGGGTGGCACAGATACGCAGTATTTT. Translation: CASRLAGGTDTQYF. Complete variable domain (other parts from reference TRBV2 and TRBJ2-3): EPEVTQTPSHQVTQMGQEVILRCVPISNHLYFYWYRQILGQKVEFLVSFYNNEISEKSEIFDDQFSVERPDGSNFTLKIRSTKLEDSAMYFCASRLAGGTDTQYFGPGTRLTVL.

The CDR3 loop reads CASSLYGSNQPQHF. CDR3 nucleotides: TGTGCCAGCAGTTTATACGGAAGCAATCAGCCCCAGCATTTT. The gene calls are TRBV28 and TRBJ1-5, with D uncertain. The germline CDR1 and CDR2 sequences are MDHEN and SYDVKM. The CDR3 is 14 residues long. Between the trimmed V and J ends, which lost 1 base and 1 base, there was a span of 5 bases. The complete variable domain, with remaining parts taken from reference TRBV28 and TRBJ1-5, reads DVKVTQSSRYLVKRTGEKVFLECVQDMDHENMFWYRQDPGLGLRLIYFSYDVKMKEKGDIPEGYSVSREKKERFSLILESASTNQTSMYLCASSLYGSNQPQHFGDGTRLSIL.

This clone was detected once. The chain links TRBV10-1 to TRBJ1-1; D remains unclear. V was shortened by 2 bases and J by 4 bases, with 8 bases between the two germline ends. This CDR3 contains 13 residues. The germline V gene has CDR1 WNHNN and CDR2 SYGVQD (reference sequence). CDR3 in DNA: TGCGCCAGCAGTGAGGGGGAGGTCACTGAAGCTTTCTTT. Its translation: CASSEGEVTEAFF.

The chain combines TRBV28 with TRBJ1-5; perhaps TRBD1 as D (6 bases). This CDR3 comprises 12 residues. Trimming took 4 bases from V and 11 from J, leaving 12 bases between them. Germline assignment: CDR1 MDHEN and CDR2 SYDVKM. The CDR3 DNA follows: TGTGCCAGCAGTTCGGGGGCCGGGGCCCAGCATTTT. Translating it yields CASSSGAGAQHF.

In regard to this clone: The same CDR3 is also encoded by other DNA sequences in this sample. The gene calls are TRBV5-1 and TRBJ1-1, with D uncertain. V was trimmed by 2 bases and J by 1 base, leaving 6 bases between them. Germline V lookup: CDR1 SGHRS, CDR2 YFSETQ. The CDR3 covers 13 residues. The CDR3 spells CASSFEGNTEAFF. The CDR3 DNA is TGCGCCAGCAGCTTTGAGGGGAACACTGAAGCTTTCTTT.

The table lists this clone with a few counts. The gene calls are TRBV20-1 and TRBJ1-2; no firm D call. Trimming left V 3 bases short and J 4 bases short, with 6 bases between. Germline-derived CDR1 and CDR2 are DFQATT and SNEGSKA (reference sequence). This CDR3 is 11 amino acids long. The CDR3 reads CSASVGYGYTF. The CDR3 DNA reads TGCAGTGCTAGTGTAGGCTATGGCTACACCTTC.

V and J are TRBV2 and TRBJ2-7; D is possibly TRBD1 (6 bases). The CDR3 runs to 12 residues. Trimming stripped 11 bases from V and 0 bases from J, with 11 bases between. CDR1 SNHLY and CDR2 FYNNEI come from the germline V gene. The CDR3 region has the DNA TGTGCCGGGGGCGGCTTCTCCTACGAGCAGTACTTC. Its translation is CAGGGFSYEQYF. The variable domain in full, with the rest retrieved from reference TRBV2 and TRBJ2-7, is EPEVTQTPSHQVTQMGQEVILRCVPISNHLYFYWYRQILGQKVEFLVSFYNNEISEKSEIFDDQFSVERPDGSNFTLKIRSTKLEDSAMYFCAGGGFSYEQYFGPGTRLTVT.

This chain joins TRBV5-1 and TRBJ2-7; 11 bases fit TRBD2. The ends lost 6 bases at V and 0 bases at J; junction bases unmatched: 14. The germline V gene has CDR1 SGHRS and CDR2 YFSETQ. This CDR3 is built from 18 residues. The CDR3 DNA sequence: TGCGCCAGCAAATCGGGACTAGCGGTCCCTGGGGGCTCCTACGAGCAGTACTTC. Encoded protein: CASKSGLAVPGGSYEQYF.

CDR3 nucleotide sequence: TGTGCCAGCAGCTTAGCTGGTCTGGAGCAGTTCTTC. This encodes CASSLAGLEQFF. The rearrangement links TRBV7-6 to TRBJ2-1; D is unclear. The V end was cut by 0 bases, the J end by 10 bases, with 7 bases between. This CDR3 has 12 amino acids. Germline assignment: CDR1 SGHVS and CDR2 FNYEAQ.

The rearrangement uses TRBV7-6 and TRBJ2-2; no clear D gene. V lost 5 bases to trimming and J lost 5 bases, with 6 bases between them. There are 12 residues in the CDR3. Germline V gene sequence: CDR1 SGHVS, CDR2 FNYEAQ. CDR3 sequence (DNA): TGTGCCAGCAGCGTGCAGACCGGGGAGCTGTTTTTT. Encoded protein: CASSVQTGELFF.

This rearrangement joins TRBV18 to TRBJ1-5; D is ambiguous. The CDR3 spans 14 residues. The V end was cut by 3 bases, the J end by 7 bases, with 13 bases between. CDR1 and CDR2 (germline): KGHSH, LQKENI. The CDR3 here is CASSPRASRQPQHF. The CDR3 nucleotides read TGTGCCAGCTCACCCAGAGCGAGTAGGCAGCCCCAGCATTTT. Supplemented by reference TRBV18 and TRBJ1-5, the full variable domain reads NAGVMQNPRHLVRRRGQEARLRCSPMKGHSHVYWYRQLPEEGLKFMVYLQKENIIDESGMPKERFSAEFPKEGPSILRIQQVVRGDSAAYFCASSPRASRQPQHFGDGTRLSIL.

The chain carries TRBV14 and TRBJ2-5; 11 bases agree with TRBD2. The V gene's germline CDR1 is SGHDN and CDR2 FVKESK. The V gene end was trimmed by 4 bases and the J gene end by 1 base; junction bases not matched to a gene: 5. This CDR3 is 16 amino acids long. CDR3 sequence (DNA): TGTGCCAGCAGCCGGTTGGGACTAGCGGTCCAAGAGACCCAGTACTTC. It encodes CASSRLGLAVQETQYF.

In DNA form, the CDR3 reads TGTGCCAGTAGTATGGCAGGGGGCAATCAGCCCCAGCATTTT. This sequence encodes CASSMAGGNQPQHF. The chain carries TRBV19 and TRBJ1-5; tentatively, D is TRBD1 (6 bases). Trimming left V 3 bases short and J 2 bases short, with 8 bases between. This CDR3 spans 14 amino acids. CDR1 is LNHDA, CDR2 SQIVND, per germline (reference sequence).

This clone was seen a single time. The chain joins TRBV19 to TRBJ2-5; 8 bases line up with TRBD1. Germline V gene lookup returns CDR1 LNHDA and CDR2 SQIVND (reference sequence). CDR3 length: 19 residues. J gave up 5 bases and V 4 bases, and 21 bases lay outside the gene matches. The DNA for the CDR3 is TGTGCCAGTAGTAAAAGGGAGTCAATTCGGGACAGGAGGTCGGAGACCCAGTACTTC. Its protein product is CASSKRESIRDRRSETQYF.

This CDR3 reads CASSVGQVDYEQYF. CDR3 nucleotides: TGTGCCAGCAGCGTGGGTCAGGTCGACTACGAGCAGTACTTC. The chain uses TRBV9 and TRBJ2-7; no definite D call. The CDR3 is made up of 14 amino acids. The germline CDR1 and CDR2 sequences are SGDLS and YYNGEE. V was pared by 2 bases and J by 3 bases, with 12 bases between.

This chain links TRBV18 with TRBJ2-3; 7 nucleotides match TRBD2. Per germline, CDR1 KGHSH and CDR2 LQKENI. This CDR3 has 15 residues. V trimming: 4 bases; J trimming: 1 base; junction bases outside the gene matches: 5. Written as DNA, the CDR3 is TGTGCCAGCTCACTCGGACTAGAAGGCACAGATACGCAGTATTTT. Translating it yields CASSLGLEGTDTQYF.

The CDR3, as DNA: TGTGCCAGCAGTGTTACAGATACCGGGGAGCTGTTTTTT. Amino acid sequence: CASSVTDTGELFF. The chain recombines TRBV2 with TRBJ2-2, with D unclear. The germline V gene has CDR1 SNHLY and CDR2 FYNNEI. The CDR3 is 13 amino acids. V shed 4 bases and J shed 5 bases, with 8 bases lying between them.

J is TRBJ2-2 and V is TRBV18; TRBD2 might be the D (6 bases). Deletions cut 4 bases from V and 8 bases from J, with 14 bases between. This CDR3 is built from 14 residues. Germline V gene lookup returns CDR1 KGHSH and CDR2 LQKENI. The CDR3 bases are TGTGCCAGCTCACTAGCAGAGGGGACTGGGGAGCTGTTTTTT. The encoded protein is CASSLAEGTGELFF.

The V gene is TRBV27, the J gene TRBJ2-6; 8 positions agree with TRBD1. Trimming took 4 bases from V and 0 from J; bases not matched to a gene: 5. The CDR3 is made up of 17 amino acids. Germline-derived CDR1 and CDR2 are MNHEY and SMNVEV (reference sequence). The CDR3 DNA reads TGTGCCAGCAGTTGGACAGGGTTGGGCTCTGGGGCCAACGTCCTGACTTTC. This codes for CASSWTGLGSGANVLTF.

This chain joins TRBV18 and TRBJ1-1; D gene uncertain. Trimming took off 4 bases at V and 5 bases at J, with 11 bases between the two ends. Germline values: CDR1 KGHSH, CDR2 LQKENI. This CDR3 has 13 amino acids. The CDR3 reads CASSQSPGTEAFF. The CDR3, as DNA: TGTGCCAGCTCACAGAGCCCCGGGACTGAAGCTTTCTTT.

The chain carries TRBV6-1 and TRBJ1-2; 8 bases match TRBD1. Germline values: CDR1 MNHNS, CDR2 SASEGT. CDR3 size: 12 residues. Trimming took 5 bases from V and 7 from J; bases not matched to a gene: 3. Here the CDR3 DNA reads TGTGCCAGCAGTCAGGGGGCTTTTGGCTACACCTTC. This gives the protein CASSQGAFGYTF.

This chain joins TRBV25-1 and TRBJ2-7; TRBD1 might be the D (6 bases). CDR1 is MGHDK and CDR2 is SYGVNS in the germline V gene. Trimming shortened V by 0 bases and J by 6 bases, and 12 bases separated the two germline ends. The CDR3 length is 14 residues. This CDR3 is CASSEYHRVGEQYF. DNA for the CDR3: TGTGCCAGCAGTGAATATCACAGGGTTGGCGAGCAGTACTTC.